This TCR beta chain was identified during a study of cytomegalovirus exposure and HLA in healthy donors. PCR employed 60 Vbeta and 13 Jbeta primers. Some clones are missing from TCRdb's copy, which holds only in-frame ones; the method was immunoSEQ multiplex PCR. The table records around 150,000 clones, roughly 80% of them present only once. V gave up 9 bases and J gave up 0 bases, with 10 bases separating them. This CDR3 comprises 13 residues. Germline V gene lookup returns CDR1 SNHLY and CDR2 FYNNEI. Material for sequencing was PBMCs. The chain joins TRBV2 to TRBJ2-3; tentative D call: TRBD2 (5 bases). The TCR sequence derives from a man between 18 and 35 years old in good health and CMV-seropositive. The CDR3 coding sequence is TGTGCCAGATTAGCGTTAAGCACAGATACGCAGTATTTT. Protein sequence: CARLALSTDTQYF.